The 20 T cell receptor beta chains below come from one sample, sequenced in a study of cytomegalovirus exposure and HLA in healthy donors. PCR employed 60 Vbeta and 13 Jbeta primers. Libraries were prepared by immunoSEQ multiplex PCR; TCRdb keeps only in-frame clonotypes and omits some of them. The sample yields roughly 230,000 clones, about nine tenths seen once. The material sequenced was PBMCs. The receptors were gathered from a girl aged 2 to 10 in good health and CMV-seronegative.

The rearrangement links TRBV6-1 to TRBJ2-1, with 8 bases matching TRBD1. The germline V gene has CDR1 MNHNS and CDR2 SASEGT. V was pared by 6 bases and J by 4 bases, with 2 bases of the junction left unmatched. The CDR3 runs 13 residues. DNA for the CDR3: TGTGCCAGCAGGGGGACAGGATACAATGAGCAGTTCTTC. Translated, it gives CASRGTGYNEQFF.

The gene calls are TRBV5-1 and TRBJ2-1, with TRBD2 matching 10 bases. The CDR3 covers 17 residues. V shed 1 base and J 4 bases; nucleotides not matched to a gene: 8. The germline gives CDR1 SGHRS, CDR2 YFSETQ. The CDR3 spells CASSLKVAGGSYNEQFF. The CDR3 region has the DNA TGCGCCAGCAGCTTGAAAGTAGCGGGAGGAAGTTACAATGAGCAGTTCTTC.

The V and J genes are TRBV4-1 and TRBJ1-5; 11 bases fit TRBD1. CDR1 and CDR2 from the germline V gene are MGHRA and YSYEKL. J gave up 7 bases and V 0 bases, and 5 bases lay outside the gene matches. CDR3 length equals 16 residues. CDR3 sequence (DNA): TGCGCCAGCAGCCAAGATCGGGACAGGGGGGTCCAGCCCCAGCATTTT. Translated, it gives CASSQDRDRGVQPQHF.

The sample holds one count of this clone. The genes are TRBV13 and TRBJ2-5; 8 positions agree with TRBD2. The CDR3 totals 18 residues. Germline V gene lookup returns CDR1 PRHDT and CDR2 FYEKMQ (reference sequence). The J segment lost 1 base and the V segment lost 0 bases, leaving 10 bases of the junction unmatched. The CDR3 DNA is TGTGCCAGCAGCTTAGGGAGGTCTAGCGGGCCGTCCCAAGAGACCCAGTACTTC. Translated, it gives CASSLGRSSGPSQETQYF.

This rearrangement joins TRBV5-1 to TRBJ1-4; 7 positions agree with TRBD1. Germline-derived CDR1 and CDR2 are SGHRS and YFSETQ. The CDR3 runs 14 residues. V lost 1 base to trimming and J lost 7 bases; unmatched junction nucleotides: 4. The CDR3 region has the DNA TGCGCCAGCAGCTTGAAGGGGACAGCTGAAAAACTGTTTTTT. This sequence encodes CASSLKGTAEKLFF.

This clone came up a few times. The J gene is TRBJ2-1, the V gene TRBV25-1, with TRBD1 matching 7 bases. V was clipped by 4 bases and J by 10 bases; unmatched bases: 7. The CDR3 contains 13 residues. Germline V gene sequence: CDR1 MGHDK, CDR2 SYGVNS. The CDR3 DNA sequence: TGTGCCAGCAGTGTCGCCAGGGGGAAGGAGCAGTTCTTC. Residues: CASSVARGKEQFF.

V usage is TRBV27 and J usage is TRBJ1-1, with a weak D call TRBD1 (6 bases). Germline CDR1 MNHEY, CDR2 SMNVEV (reference sequence). This CDR3 contains 14 residues. Trimming took off 6 bases at V and 4 bases at J, with 15 bases between the two ends. The CDR3 DNA reads as TGTGCCAGCAGCTTACAGGGTGTCGGCACTGAAGCTTTCTTT. Protein product: CASSLQGVGTEAFF.

This clone was seen only once. The rearrangement uses TRBV27 and TRBJ2-3; 8 bases match TRBD1. Germline loops: CDR1 MNHEY, CDR2 SMNVEV (reference sequence). CDR3 length: 17 residues. With V trimmed by 4 bases and J by 5 bases, 14 bases remained unmatched. CDR3 nucleotides: TGTGCCAGCAGTTCCCCTCTCTCGGACAGGGTTTTAGATACGCAGTATTTT. Translation: CASSSPLSDRVLDTQYF.

The V call is TRBV6-4, the J call TRBJ2-3, with TRBD2 matching over 10 bases. Germline CDR1 MRHNA, CDR2 SNTAGT. V was pared by 4 bases and J by 4 bases, with 5 bases of the junction left unmatched. The CDR3 covers 15 residues. The CDR3 nucleotides read TGTGCCAGCAGTGCTAGCGGGGGAGGATCAGATACGCAGTATTTT. Protein product: CASSASGGGSDTQYF.

The CDR3 protein is CASSFGGMGYGYTF. CDR3 bases: TGTGCCAGCAGTTTTGGAGGGATGGGCTATGGCTACACCTTC. This chain links TRBV6-5 with TRBJ1-2, with D unresolved. Looked up from germline, CDR1 is MNHEY and CDR2 is SVGAGI. The CDR3 runs to 14 residues. The ends were cut back, 4 bases at V and 4 bases at J, with 13 bases in the middle.

V and J are TRBV2 and TRBJ1-4, with D perhaps matching TRBD1 (5 bases). Germline CDR1 and CDR2: SNHLY and FYNNEI. Deletions cut 4 bases from V and 6 bases from J, with 9 bases between. The CDR3 has 13 amino acids. The CDR3 region is CASSVEGDEKLFF. CDR3 DNA sequence: TGTGCCAGCAGTGTTGAAGGGGATGAAAAACTGTTTTTT.

The chain is built from TRBV28 and TRBJ1-5, with 12 bases aligning to TRBD1. The CDR3 sequence is 15 residues long. V lost 6 bases and J lost 6; bases outside the gene matches: 6. Germline V gene sequence: CDR1 MDHEN, CDR2 SYDVKM. CDR3 amino acids: CASSPGTGGTQPQHF. CDR3 bases: TGTGCCAGCAGCCCAGGGACAGGGGGCACTCAGCCCCAGCATTTT.

The J gene is TRBJ1-1, the V gene TRBV7-2; 7 bases are a match to TRBD1. Germline CDR1 SGHTA, CDR2 FQGNSA. This CDR3 contains 13 residues. V was clipped by 3 bases and J by 5 bases; unmatched bases: 3. CDR3 in DNA: TGTGCCAGCAGCTTGACAGGGAGGACTGAAGCTTTCTTT. This codes for CASSLTGRTEAFF.

V gene TRBV19 combines with J gene TRBJ1-5, with a weak D call TRBD1 (6 bases). The CDR3 is made up of 14 amino acids. The V and J ends lost 8 bases and 0 bases respectively, with 11 bases between them. From germline, CDR1 is LNHDA and CDR2 SQIVND (reference sequence). CDR3 sequence: CASRPDSSNQPQHF. The CDR3 nucleotides read TGTGCCAGTCGCCCGGACAGTAGCAATCAGCCCCAGCATTTT.

Details on this clone: A read error may produce the germline difference seen at one junction end. The V and J genes are TRBV6-1 and TRBJ1-5; 10 bases are shared with TRBD1. CDR3 length equals 16 residues. Germline assignment: CDR1 MNHNS and CDR2 SASEGT. In DNA form, the CDR3 reads TGTGCCAGCAGGGAAGGGACAGGGGTCCCTAATCAGCCCCAGCATTTT. This gives the protein CASREGTGVPNQPQHF.

This sequence joins TRBV7-9 and TRBJ2-4, with TRBD1 matching over 8 bases. CDR1 and CDR2 from the germline V gene are SEHNR and FQNEAQ (reference sequence). J lost 5 bases, V lost 5 bases, and 8 bases had no gene match. The CDR3 spans 15 residues. The CDR3, as DNA: TGTGCCAGCAGCCCTGGGGACAGGTTTGAAAACATTCAGTACTTC. This encodes CASSPGDRFENIQYF.

The V call is TRBV28, the J call TRBJ2-5; D ambiguous. Between the trimmed V and J ends, which lost 0 bases and 4 bases, there was a span of 6 bases. This CDR3 comprises 13 residues. Germline V gives CDR1 MDHEN, CDR2 SYDVKM. CDR3 nucleotide sequence: TGTGCCAGCAGTTTATGGCACGGAGAGACCCAGTACTTC. It yields the protein CASSLWHGETQYF.

The J gene is TRBJ1-5, the V gene TRBV19; 9 bases line up with TRBD1. V lost 1 base and J lost 1; bases outside the gene matches: 5. Germline V gene data show CDR1 as LNHDA and CDR2 as SQIVND (reference sequence). The CDR3 is 17 amino acids. The CDR3 here is CASSIATGGWSNQPQHF. The CDR3 nucleotides read TGTGCCAGTAGTATAGCTACAGGGGGCTGGAGCAATCAGCCCCAGCATTTT.

This clone is a singleton in its sample. At one end, the junction sequence differs from germline, possibly due to a read error. The chain carries TRBV30 and TRBJ2-5; no clear D gene. The CDR3 is 12 residues long. The germline CDR1 and CDR2 sequences are GTSNPN and SVGIG (reference sequence). The CDR3 loop is CAAASSREAQYF. CDR3 bases: TGTGCCGCGGCCAGCTCAAGAGAGGCCCAGTACTTC.

The chain uses TRBV9 and TRBJ1-2, with D perhaps TRBD1 (5 bases). Germline-derived CDR1 and CDR2 are SGDLS and YYNGEE. The CDR3 extends over 15 amino acids. V gave up 0 bases and J gave up 2 bases, with 11 bases separating them. The CDR3 sequence is CASSVEGRANYGYTF. DNA for the CDR3: TGTGCCAGCAGCGTAGAGGGGCGCGCAAACTATGGCTACACCTTC.